Shown below are 21 T cell receptor beta chains from a single sample sequenced in a study of blood T cell repertoires in COVID-19. Here immunoSEQ multiplex PCR was the method, and the copy in TCRdb shows in-frame clones only, minus some. The sample includes more than 35,000 clones, roughly 87% of them seen just once. Sequenced sample: peripheral blood. These receptors came from a man aged 55 to 70 with acute or convalescent COVID-19.

The chain links TRBV5-6 to TRBJ2-7; D might be TRBD2 (5 bases). Per the germline V gene, CDR1 is SGHDT and CDR2 is YYEEEE. Trimming took off 3 bases at V and 6 bases at J, with 10 bases between the two ends. The CDR3 has 12 residues. DNA of the CDR3: TGTGCCAGCAGCTGGGCGGGCAGCGAGCAGTACGTC. Amino acid sequence: CASSWAGSEQYV.

This clone has just a few counts. The V and J genes are TRBV6-2 or TRBV6-3 and TRBJ2-5; TRBD2 agrees at 10 bases. Germline CDR1 is MNHEY and CDR2 is SVGEGT. J was trimmed by 4 bases and V by 3 bases; bases with no gene match: 8. CDR3 length: 16 amino acids. Written as DNA, the CDR3 is TGTGCCAGCAGTTATACAGGTAGCGGGAGGAGAGAGACCCAGTACTTC. It codes for CASSYTGSGRRETQYF.

The J gene is TRBJ2-1, the V gene TRBV30, with TRBD1 as a possible D gene (5 bases). CDR1 is GTSNPN, CDR2 SVGIG, per germline (reference sequence). The CDR3 extends over 13 amino acids. The germline V and J ends were trimmed by 3 bases and 10 bases, with 16 bases remaining between them. The CDR3 sequence is CAWRGYLWGEQFF. CDR3 sequence (DNA): TGTGCCTGGAGGGGGTATCTATGGGGCGAGCAGTTCTTC.

This clone showed up just a few times. This rearrangement joins TRBV30 to TRBJ1-1, with a possible D match to TRBD1 (5 bases). V was cut by 4 bases and J by 7 bases, with 13 bases left in between. The CDR3 is 12 residues long. CDR1 is GTSNPN and CDR2 is SVGIG in the germline V gene (reference sequence). CDR3 bases: TGTGCCTGGAACAGGCGGCCCGGTGAAGCTTTCTTT. Amino acid sequence: CAWNRRPGEAFF.

V and J are TRBV19 and TRBJ1-1; the D gene is possibly TRBD1 (5 bases). The germline V gene has CDR1 LNHDA and CDR2 SQIVND (reference sequence). CDR3 size: 14 residues. Deletions cut 7 bases from V and 5 bases from J, with 17 bases between. CDR3 sequence reads: CASTSGGVRTEAFF. The CDR3 DNA reads as TGTGCCAGTACGAGTGGGGGGGTGAGAACTGAAGCTTTCTTT.

The chain carries TRBV3-1 (or the pseudogene TRBV3-2) and TRBJ2-1, with D unclear. CDR3 size: 15 residues. Trimming removed 1 base at V and 4 bases at J, with 11 bases between. Germline V gives CDR1 LGHDT, CDR2 YNNKEL (reference sequence). CDR3: CASSQASRYYNEQFF. CDR3 in DNA: TGTGCCAGCAGCCAAGCCTCTAGGTATTACAATGAGCAGTTCTTC.

This chain joins TRBV24-1 and TRBJ2-3; maybe TRBD1 (5 bases). CDR1 is KGHDR and CDR2 is SFDVKD in the germline V gene. This CDR3 spans 12 amino acids. Trimming left V 10 bases short and J 2 bases short, with 9 bases between. The CDR3 sequence is CATGRDTDTQYF. Here the CDR3 DNA reads TGTGCCACGGGGCGCGACACAGATACGCAGTATTTT.

The chain uses TRBV7-9 and TRBJ2-1; 10 positions match TRBD2. The CDR3 sequence is 15 residues long. CDR1 is SEHNR and CDR2 is FQNEAQ in the germline V gene (reference sequence). The J segment lost 6 bases and the V segment lost 5 bases, leaving 7 bases of the junction unmatched. The CDR3 sequence: CASSLGLAGVNEQFF. DNA for the CDR3: TGTGCCAGCAGCCTAGGGCTAGCGGGAGTCAATGAGCAGTTCTTC.

The V call is TRBV20-1, the J call TRBJ1-1; D is unresolved. Germline lookup yields CDR1 DFQATT and CDR2 SNEGSKA (reference sequence). Trimming left V 3 bases short and J 0 bases short, with 11 bases between. The CDR3 sequence is 14 residues long. CDR3 coding DNA: TGCAGTGCTAGTAATCCAGTCATGAACACTGAAGCTTTCTTT. Its translation: CSASNPVMNTEAFF.

CDR3 coding DNA: TGTGCCAGCAGTTTAGATTCGGGGGGGACAGCTTACGAGCAGTTCTTC. Translation gives CASSLDSGGTAYEQFF. The chain joins TRBV27 to TRBJ2-1; TRBD2 might be the D (8 bases). The V end lost 2 bases, the J end lost 10 bases, and 21 bases lay between the germline ends. CDR1 is MNHEY, CDR2 SMNVEV, per germline (reference sequence). The CDR3 runs to 16 residues.

CDR3 loop: CASSEHVGLGIGTQYF. DNA of the CDR3: TGTGCCAGCAGTGAACACGTTGGACTAGGGATTGGGACCCAGTACTTC. The V call is TRBV2, the J call TRBJ2-5; 7 bases align to TRBD2. The CDR3 loop spans 16 amino acids. With V trimmed by 2 bases and J by 7 bases, 13 bases remained unmatched. Germline loops: CDR1 SNHLY, CDR2 FYNNEI.

The rearrangement uses TRBV5-4 and TRBJ2-2; 7 nucleotides match TRBD2. The CDR3 sequence is 16 residues long. Germline CDR1 is SGHNT and CDR2 is YYREEE (reference sequence). Losses at the gene ends were 2 bases for V and 3 bases for J; bases not matched to a gene: 7. CDR3 coding DNA: TGTGCCAGCAGCTTTGGGGGGGTAGGGCACACCGGGGAGCTGTTTTTT. Its translation is CASSFGGVGHTGELFF.

The chain carries TRBV5-1 and TRBJ2-1; no firm D call. Trimming pared 2 bases from V and 2 bases from J, leaving 8 bases between. The CDR3 spans 14 residues. The germline V gene encodes CDR1 SGHRS and CDR2 YFSETQ. CDR3 amino acids: CASSFSSAYNEQFF. The CDR3 DNA reads TGCGCCAGCAGCTTTAGTTCGGCCTACAATGAGCAGTTCTTC.

The chain links TRBV5-5 to TRBJ1-3, with D perhaps TRBD1 (6 bases). The V and J ends lost 2 bases and 0 bases respectively, with 9 bases between them. Looked up from germline, CDR1 is SGHKS and CDR2 is YYEKEE (reference sequence). The CDR3 loop spans 15 amino acids. The CDR3: CASSLIRGSGNTIYF. The CDR3 DNA follows: TGTGCCAGCAGCTTAATCAGGGGCTCTGGAAACACCATATATTTT.

The CDR3 nucleotides are TGTGCCAGCAGCGTAGTGGGACAGGTGGGCACCGGGGAGCTGTTTTTT. Protein: CASSVVGQVGTGELFF. This rearrangement joins TRBV9 to TRBJ2-2; 8 positions match TRBD1. Germline V gene data show CDR1 as SGDLS and CDR2 as YYNGEE. CDR3 size: 16 residues. The V and J ends lost 0 bases and 4 bases, in that order; junction bases with no gene match: 5.

The genes are TRBV7-8 and TRBJ1-6; no reliable D call. Germline V gives CDR1 SGHVS, CDR2 FQNEAQ. Trimming cost V 3 bases and J 6 bases, with 9 bases left between them. The CDR3 runs to 14 residues. CDR3 nucleotide sequence: TGTGCCAGCAGCTTTTCCCAGTCTAATTCACCCCTCCACTTT. It yields the protein CASSFSQSNSPLHF.

The chain has TRBV7-8 and TRBJ1-1; D unclear. The V gene lost 3 bases and the J gene lost 1 base, with 9 bases spanning the gap. Germline CDR1 reads SGHVS; CDR2 reads FQNEAQ. The CDR3 has 14 residues. The CDR3 coding sequence is TGTGCCAGCAGCTTTCGACTGGAGAACACTGAAGCTTTCTTT. This encodes CASSFRLENTEAFF.

The rearrangement joins TRBV10-3 to TRBJ1-4; D perhaps matches TRBD1 (5 bases). The germline CDR1 and CDR2 sequences are ENHRY and SYGVKD. V was pared by 4 bases and J by 5 bases, with 20 bases between. The CDR3 extends over 17 amino acids. The CDR3 is CAISGTKGHPRNEKLFF. The CDR3, as DNA: TGTGCCATCAGTGGGACAAAAGGACATCCCCGAAATGAAAAACTGTTTTTT.

The chain is built from TRBV12-5 and TRBJ2-3; 8 nucleotides match TRBD2. Germline CDR1 LGHNT, CDR2 FRNRAP. J was trimmed by 4 bases and V by 5 bases; bases with no gene match: 14. This CDR3 has 17 residues. CDR3 sequence: CASGPLRLAREPDTQYF. DNA for the CDR3: TGTGCTAGTGGTCCCCTGCGACTAGCGCGGGAGCCAGATACGCAGTATTTT. Together with reference TRBV12-5 and TRBJ2-3, the CDR3 gives the full variable domain: DARVTQTPRHKVTEMGQEVTMRCQPILGHNTVFWYRQTMMQGLELLAYFRNRAPLDDSGMPKDRFSAEMPDATLATLKIQPSEPRDSAVYFCASGPLRLAREPDTQYFGPGTRLTVL.

This chain connects TRBV7-6 to TRBJ2-3; perhaps TRBD2 as D (6 bases). Trimming stripped 4 bases from V and 2 bases from J, with 13 bases between. The CDR3 is made up of 15 amino acids. Germline assignment: CDR1 SGHVS and CDR2 FNYEAQ. The CDR3 coding sequence is TGTGCCAGCAGCTCCGTCGGGACTGACACAGATACGCAGTATTTT. This sequence encodes CASSSVGTDTDTQYF.

This clone was counted a few times. The V call is TRBV6-5, the J call TRBJ2-2; 8 bases fit TRBD1. Germline CDR1 reads MNHEY; CDR2 reads SVGAGI. This CDR3 region has 13 residues. The J segment lost 6 bases and the V segment lost 6 bases, leaving 3 bases of the junction unmatched. CDR3 in amino acids: CASRETGAGELFF. CDR3 nucleotides: TGTGCCAGCAGGGAGACAGGGGCCGGGGAGCTGTTTTTT.